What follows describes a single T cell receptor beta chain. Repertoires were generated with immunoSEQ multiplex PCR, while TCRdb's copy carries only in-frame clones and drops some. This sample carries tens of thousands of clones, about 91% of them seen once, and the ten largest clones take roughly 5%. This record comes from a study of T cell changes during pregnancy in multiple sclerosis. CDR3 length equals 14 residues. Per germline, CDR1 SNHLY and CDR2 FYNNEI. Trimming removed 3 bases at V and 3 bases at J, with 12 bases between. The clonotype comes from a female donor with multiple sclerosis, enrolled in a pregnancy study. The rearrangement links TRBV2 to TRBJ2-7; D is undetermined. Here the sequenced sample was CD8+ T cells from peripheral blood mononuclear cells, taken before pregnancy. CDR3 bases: TGTGCCAGCAGTGAGGCTCCCGATTACTACGAGCAGTACTTC. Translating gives CASSEAPDYYEQYF.